Listed below are T cell receptor beta chains from one sample, sequenced in a study of T cell responses to AZD1222 COVID-19 vaccine. Sequencing used immunoSEQ multiplex PCR; TCRdb keeps in-frame clones, though not all of them. The repertoire consists of around 120,000 clones, with approximately 89% occurring once and the leading ten covering under 6.5%. The sample here was peripheral blood, taken on day 0 of AZD1222 vaccination. These receptors were taken from an adult in good health. Both conserved end residues are part of each CDR3.

CDR3,V
CASSPLRKLDGDTQYF,TRBV19
CASSQDRDSNQPQHF,TRBV6-2/TRBV6-3
CASSLTGMNTGELFF,TRBV5-5
CASSPDRSINQPQHF,TRBV2
CASSLSGGTDTQYF,TRBV7-3
CASSSDQSGEQYF,TRBV18
CASSSLTGTIIHPLHF,TRBV7-8
CATSPERQGRATGELFF,TRBV24-1
CASSLRGWTTDTQYF,TRBV5-1
CASSEQWARAQYF,TRBV2
CASSPGRSSGANVLTF,TRBV14
CASSPGLAGGTDTQYF,TRBV7-2
CSVVAGGLTYNEQFF,TRBV29-1
CASSMGTFRADTQYF,TRBV19
CASSFTSDYEQYF,TRBV27
CASSSRQGIEQFF,TRBV7-7